This TCR beta chain was recovered during a study of shared clonotypes between healthy human individuals. Whole-study results and caveats: Larger estimated richness was generally recorded for naive subsets relative to memory subsets.

V lost 4 bases to trimming and J lost 5 bases; unmatched junction nucleotides: 12. CDR1 is LGHNA and CDR2 is YSLEER in the germline V gene. This CDR3 has 18 amino acids. Healthy HIV-negative adults with no recent acute infections or vaccinations were recruited as donors. About this clone itself: Antigen: not known.

Genomic DNA belonging to each subset was distributed in equal measure over several immunoSEQ plates. Here immunoSEQ multiplex PCR was the method, and the copy in TCRdb shows in-frame clones only, minus some. The data hold 800,000 to 1,200,000 clones, with around 78% observed a single time. This receptor was taken from a man aged 18 to 29 in good health. Some clones in this sample may be carry-over from other donors' samples. The chain recombines TRBV4-3 with TRBJ1-4; 11 bases map to TRBD1. Sequenced material: memory CD4+ T cells from PBMCs. Indicated subset: CD45RA-negative fraction. The DNA for the CDR3 is TGCGCCAGCAGCCCGCGGACAGGGGGCGGGGGTCTCAATGAAAAACTGTTTTTT. It encodes CASSPRTGGGGLNEKLFF.